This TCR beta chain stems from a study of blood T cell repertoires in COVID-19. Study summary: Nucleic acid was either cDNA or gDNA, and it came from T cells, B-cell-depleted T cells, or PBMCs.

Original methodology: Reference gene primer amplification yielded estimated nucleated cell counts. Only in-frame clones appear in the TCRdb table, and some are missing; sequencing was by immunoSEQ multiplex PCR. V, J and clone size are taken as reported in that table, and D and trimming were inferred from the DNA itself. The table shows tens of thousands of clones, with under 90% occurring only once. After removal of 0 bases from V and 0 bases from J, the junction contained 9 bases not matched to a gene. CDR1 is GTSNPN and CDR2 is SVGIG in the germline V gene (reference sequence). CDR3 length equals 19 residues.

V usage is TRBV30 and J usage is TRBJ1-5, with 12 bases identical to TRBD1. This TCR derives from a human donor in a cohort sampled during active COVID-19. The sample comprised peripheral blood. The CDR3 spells CAWSVRGTGGPYSNQPQHF. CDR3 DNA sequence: TGTGCCTGGAGTGTACGCGGGACAGGGGGCCCTTATAGCAATCAGCCCCAGCATTTT.